The 25 T cell receptor beta chains presented below share a single source sample, sequenced in a study of Ad26.COV2.S vaccination and SARS-CoV-2 variants (dated by TCRdb to about 2021). Explained via the paper, the treatment or condition label denotes: 15 to 20 received Ad26.COV2.S at low or high dose, single or two shots; 5 received placebo; per-sample allocation not given. Repertoires of vaccine and placebo recipients were sequenced from samples taken on day 63 after the first injection. Preparation of the library involved the immunoSEQ multiplex PCR assay. TCRdb holds this immuneACCESS table with in-frame rearrangements only. Some clones are missing; in checked studies, unresolved V genes explain under half, and the rest has no known cause. This sample gives roughly 700,000 clones in total; 89% of them show up just once. The biggest ten clones account for about 1.5% of the sample. Here the sequenced sample was peripheral blood, taken in a trial of Ad26.COV2.S vaccine versus placebo. These receptors all stem from a person aged 18-60 years who received the Ad26.COV2.S COVID-19 vaccine or a placebo.

This clone was detected only a few times. The CDR3 reads CASSGSPLHF. Here the CDR3 DNA reads TGTGCCAGCTCCGGGTCACCCCTCCACTTT. The gene calls are TRBV2 and TRBJ1-6; D not certain. CDR1 is SNHLY, CDR2 FYNNEI, per germline. The CDR3 has 10 amino acids. V was shortened by 8 bases and J by 10 bases, with 6 bases between the two germline ends.

This clone has more than one count but fewer than ten. The rearrangement uses TRBV7-9 and TRBJ1-5; 8 bases agree with TRBD1. CDR1 is SEHNR and CDR2 is FQNEAQ in the germline V gene (reference sequence). The length of the CDR3 is 15 residues. Trimming removed 6 bases from V and 4 bases from J; junction bases left unmatched: 8. The CDR3 here is CASSSTGGMNQPQHF. The CDR3 DNA reads TGTGCCAGCAGTAGCACAGGGGGTATGAATCAGCCCCAGCATTTT.

Regarding this clone: Distinct nucleotide sequences in the sample also encode this CDR3. CDR3 residues: CASSRTETGELFF. DNA for the CDR3: TGTGCCAGCTCCCGGACAGAAACCGGGGAGCTGTTTTTT. The chain joins TRBV2 to TRBJ2-2, with D possibly matching TRBD1 (6 bases). Germline V gives CDR1 SNHLY, CDR2 FYNNEI. V lost 8 bases and J lost 5, with 12 bases in between. The CDR3 runs to 13 residues.

This chain connects TRBV5-1 to TRBJ2-2; the D gene could be TRBD1 or TRBD2 (5 bases each). Trimming took off 9 bases at V and 2 bases at J, with 17 bases between the two ends. The CDR3 spans 15 residues. The germline gives CDR1 SGHRS, CDR2 YFSETQ. Written as DNA, the CDR3 is TGCGCCACTTCCCAGGGAGAGGGAAACACCGGGGAGCTGTTTTTT. Its protein is CATSQGEGNTGELFF.

The chain recombines TRBV10-3 with TRBJ1-5, with D tentatively TRBD1 (5 bases). This CDR3 contains 14 residues. The V end was cut by 5 bases, the J end by 2 bases, with 10 bases between. Germline V gene sequence: CDR1 ENHRY, CDR2 SYGVKD. CDR3 in amino acids: CAISPGDGNQPQHF. CDR3 bases: TGTGCCATCAGTCCGGGGGACGGCAATCAGCCCCAGCATTTT.

This clone was counted between two and nine times. This sequence joins TRBV6-4 and TRBJ1-2; D uncertain. Per germline, CDR1 MRHNA and CDR2 SNTAGT. This CDR3 contains 13 residues. The V end lost 6 bases, the J end lost 2 bases, and 10 bases lay between the germline ends. The CDR3 region is CASSLHGNYGYTF. The DNA of the CDR3 is TGTGCCAGCAGCCTGCACGGGAACTATGGCTACACCTTC.

The chain joins TRBV29-1 to TRBJ1-1; D may be TRBD1 (5 bases). The CDR3 contains 13 residues. Germline CDR1 reads SQVTM; CDR2 reads ANQGSEA. V was trimmed by 2 bases and J by 5 bases, leaving 12 bases between them. In DNA, the CDR3 is TGCAGCGTTGAACGGCAGGGTGGGACTGAAGCTTTCTTT. Its protein product is CSVERQGGTEAFF. Full variable domain (missing parts from reference TRBV29-1 and TRBJ1-1): SAVISQKPSRDICQRGTSLTIQCQVDSQVTMMFWYRQQPGQSLTLIATANQGSEATYESGFVIDKFPISRPNLTFSTLTVSNMSPEDSSIYLCSVERQGGTEAFFGQGTRLTVV.

V gene TRBV19 combines with J gene TRBJ2-2; D might be TRBD1 (5 bases). This CDR3 contains 14 residues. V was cut by 6 bases and J by 4 bases, with 12 bases left in between. Per the germline V gene, CDR1 is LNHDA and CDR2 is SQIVND (reference sequence). CDR3 DNA sequence: TGTGCCAGTAGGTATGGGGCTAGCACCGGGGAGCTGTTTTTT. It specifies CASRYGASTGELFF.

The gene calls are TRBV24-1 and TRBJ2-1, with unresolved D. From germline, CDR1 is KGHDR and CDR2 SFDVKD. The CDR3 totals 11 residues. Trimming removed 5 bases from V and 4 bases from J, with 2 bases in between. The CDR3 DNA reads as TGTGCCACCAGTGCATACAATGAGCAGTTCTTC. As protein: CATSAYNEQFF.

The J gene is TRBJ2-3, the V gene TRBV29-1; 9 nucleotides line up with TRBD2. Germline lookup yields CDR1 SQVTM and CDR2 ANQGSEA. Germline trimming cut 2 bases from V and 3 bases from J; bases unmatched to any gene: 3. The CDR3 contains 14 residues. The CDR3 nucleotides read TGCAGCGTTGAACTAGCGGGATTGACAGATACGCAGTATTTT. This gives the protein CSVELAGLTDTQYF.

The chain carries TRBV5-6 and TRBJ1-2; 8 positions match TRBD1. J was trimmed by 4 bases and V by 5 bases; bases with no gene match: 4. Per the germline V gene, CDR1 is SGHDT and CDR2 is YYEEEE. CDR3 length: 13 amino acids. This CDR3 reads CASSQDRAYGYTF. DNA for the CDR3: TGTGCCAGCAGTCAGGACAGGGCCTATGGCTACACCTTC.

This chain joins TRBV29-1 and TRBJ2-3, with D tentatively TRBD1 or TRBD2 (5 bases each). CDR3 length equals 14 residues. The ends were cut back, 1 base at V and 4 bases at J, with 12 bases in the middle. CDR1 SQVTM and CDR2 ANQGSEA come from the germline V gene. Here the CDR3 reads CSVEGGVGADTQYF. The DNA for the CDR3 is TGCAGCGTTGAAGGAGGGGTTGGGGCAGATACGCAGTATTTT.

The chain links TRBV7-9 to TRBJ2-2; no reliable D call. V lost 5 bases and J 8 bases, leaving 15 bases between the germline ends. CDR1 is SEHNR, CDR2 FQNEAQ, per germline (reference sequence). This CDR3 is built from 14 residues. Here the CDR3 DNA reads TGTGCCAGCAGCCCGCCCCTACCCCGGGGGGAGCTGTTTTTT. Translation: CASSPPLPRGELFF. Full variable domain (missing parts from reference TRBV7-9 and TRBJ2-2): DTGVSQNPRHKITKRGQNVTFRCDPISEHNRLYWYRQTLGQGPEFLTYFQNEAQLEKSRLLSDRFSAERPKGSFSTLEIQRTEQGDSAMYLCASSPPLPRGELFFGEGSRLTVL.

A word on this clone: The junction does not match germline at one end; this may be a read error. Other DNA variants within this sample encode the same CDR3. This chain joins TRBV18 and TRBJ1-5, with 7 bases fitting TRBD1. Germline V lookup: CDR1 KGHSH, CDR2 LQKENI. This CDR3 is 15 amino acids long. The CDR3 DNA reads TGTGCCAGCTCCCCACCAGGGGGTAGCAATCAGCCCCAGCATTTT. It specifies CASSPPGGSNQPQHF.

A word on this clone: The junction shows a germline mismatch at one end, possibly a read error. The V call is TRBV4-1, the J call TRBJ2-6, with D uncertain. The CDR3 is 13 amino acids. CDR1 and CDR2 (germline): MGHRA, YSYEKL. The CDR3 spells CASGQAGANVLTF. The CDR3 DNA is TGCGCCAGCGGCCAGGCTGGGGCCAACGTCCTGACTTTC.

This sequence joins TRBV9 and TRBJ1-1, with 7 bases identical to TRBD1. The CDR3 contains 14 residues. V lost 3 bases, J lost 4 bases, and 6 bases stayed unmatched. Germline values: CDR1 SGDLS, CDR2 YYNGEE. This CDR3 reads CASSGQGFGTEAFF. Written as DNA, the CDR3 is TGTGCCAGCAGCGGACAGGGCTTTGGCACTGAAGCTTTCTTT.

V gene TRBV21-1 combines with J gene TRBJ2-1; TRBD2, the table's D call, was not compared with the DNA. TRBV21-1 is shown as a pseudogene. The CDR3 is 18 residues long. CDR3 DNA sequence: TGTGCCAGCAGCAAACGGGGACTAGCGGGTCCCTCCTACAATGAGCAGTTCTTC. Residues: CASSKRGLAGPSYNEQFF.

The chain employs TRBV6-5 and TRBJ1-2; tentative D call: TRBD1 (6 bases). CDR3 length equals 14 residues. Germline V CDR1 and CDR2: MNHEY, SVGAGI. Trimming pared 10 bases from V and 1 base from J, leaving 16 bases between. The CDR3 bases are TGTGCCACCAAGACAGGCCCCGGTAACTATGGCTACACCTTC. Translating gives CATKTGPGNYGYTF.

This clone was found once. The V call is TRBV6-1, the J call TRBJ2-6, with 9 bases that match TRBD1. Germline assignment: CDR1 MNHNS and CDR2 SASEGT. Unmatched junction bases numbered 5, after V lost 2 bases and J lost 0 bases. The CDR3 runs to 18 residues. CDR3 in DNA: TGTGCCAGCAGTGAATGGGGGACAGGGATCTCTGGGGCCAACGTCCTGACTTTC. Its translation: CASSEWGTGISGANVLTF.

This chain links TRBV3-1 (or the pseudogene TRBV3-2) with TRBJ1-1; tentatively, D is TRBD1 (6 bases). There are 14 residues in the CDR3. The V and J ends lost 0 bases and 11 bases respectively, with 16 bases between them. The germline V gene encodes CDR1 LGHDT and CDR2 YNNKEL (reference sequence). The CDR3 spells CASSQDIAAQGAFF. For the CDR3, the DNA is TGTGCCAGCAGCCAAGATATTGCGGCCCAGGGGGCTTTCTTT.

The V and J genes are TRBV12-3 or TRBV12-4 and TRBJ2-3; D not certain. This CDR3 is built from 13 residues. Trimming removed 8 bases from V and 1 base from J, with 10 bases in between. CDR3 DNA sequence: TGTGCCAGCTCAGAGTTTGGCACAGATACGCAGTATTTT. Translation: CASSEFGTDTQYF.

The chain links TRBV27 to TRBJ1-2; tentative D call: TRBD1 (5 bases). V lost 6 bases, J lost 6 bases, and 20 bases lay in between. CDR3 length: 15 amino acids. The germline CDR1 and CDR2 sequences are MNHEY and SMNVEV (reference sequence). In DNA form, the CDR3 reads TGTGCCAGCAGCGCCTGGGGAGGGGCGCTGGATGGCTACACCTTC. Its protein product is CASSAWGGALDGYTF.

V gene TRBV30 combines with J gene TRBJ1-4, with TRBD1 identical over 9 bases. With V trimmed by 7 bases and J by 10 bases, 10 bases remained unmatched. Germline V gene data show CDR1 as GTSNPN and CDR2 as SVGIG (reference sequence). The length of the CDR3 is 13 residues. The CDR3 coding sequence is TGTGCCTTCACGGACAGGGGCGGTGGAAAACTGTTTTTT. It is translated as CAFTDRGGGKLFF.

This rearrangement joins TRBV5-1 to TRBJ2-3; TRBD2 aligns across 14 bases. CDR3 length equals 15 residues. Germline values: CDR1 SGHRS, CDR2 YFSETQ. The V gene end was trimmed by 1 base and the J gene end by 8 bases; junction bases not matched to a gene: 3. Here the CDR3 DNA reads TGCGCCAGCAGCTTGATGACTAGCGGGAGGGTTACGCAGTATTTT. Translation: CASSLMTSGRVTQYF.

On this clone: Additional DNA sequences in this sample encode the identical CDR3. The chain recombines TRBV30 with TRBJ1-5, with 7 bases fitting TRBD1. The CDR3 has 12 residues. The germline V gene has CDR1 GTSNPN and CDR2 SVGIG (reference sequence). J was trimmed by 6 bases and V by 5 bases; bases with no gene match: 4. The CDR3 DNA reads TGTGCCTGGGACAGGGTCGGTCAGCCCCAGCATTTT. Translated, it gives CAWDRVGQPQHF.